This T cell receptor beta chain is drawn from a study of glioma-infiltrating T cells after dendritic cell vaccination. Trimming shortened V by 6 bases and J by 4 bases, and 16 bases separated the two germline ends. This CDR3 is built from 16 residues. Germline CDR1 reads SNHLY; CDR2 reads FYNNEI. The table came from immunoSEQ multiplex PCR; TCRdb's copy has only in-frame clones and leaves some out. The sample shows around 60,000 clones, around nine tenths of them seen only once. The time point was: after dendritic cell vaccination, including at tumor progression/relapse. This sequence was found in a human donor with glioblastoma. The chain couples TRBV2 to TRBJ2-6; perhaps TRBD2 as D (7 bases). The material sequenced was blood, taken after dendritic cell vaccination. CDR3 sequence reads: CASRRGLGGGANVLTF. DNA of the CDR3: TGTGCCAGCAGGCGGGGGCTAGGTGGAGGGGCCAACGTCCTGACTTTC.